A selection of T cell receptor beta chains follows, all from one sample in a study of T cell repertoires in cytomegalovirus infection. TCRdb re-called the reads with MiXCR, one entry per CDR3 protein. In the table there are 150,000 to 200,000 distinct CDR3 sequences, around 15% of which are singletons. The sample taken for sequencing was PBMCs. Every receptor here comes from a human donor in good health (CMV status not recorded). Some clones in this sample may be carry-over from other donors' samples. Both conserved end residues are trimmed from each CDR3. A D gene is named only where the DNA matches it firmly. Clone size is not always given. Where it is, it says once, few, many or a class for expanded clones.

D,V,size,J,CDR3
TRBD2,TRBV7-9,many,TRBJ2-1,ASSPRIGAGGLYNEQF
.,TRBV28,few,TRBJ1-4,ASSDTPFRHEKLF
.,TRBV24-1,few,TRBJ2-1,ATSKGAQGGLAYNEQF
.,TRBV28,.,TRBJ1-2,ASSFPGEGYNYGYT
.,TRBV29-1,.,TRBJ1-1,SVMTGNTEAF
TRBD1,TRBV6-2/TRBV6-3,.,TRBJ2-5,ASSFLTGTVETQY
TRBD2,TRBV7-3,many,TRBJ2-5,ASSLSGGRGETQY
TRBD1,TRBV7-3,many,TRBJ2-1,ASSLNPPTGQQF
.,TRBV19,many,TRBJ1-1,AIPPCQWVWDLMNTEAF
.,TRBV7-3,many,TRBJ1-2,ASSPKDGARDGYT
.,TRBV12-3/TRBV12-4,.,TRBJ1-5,ASSLSGGQRTGQPQH
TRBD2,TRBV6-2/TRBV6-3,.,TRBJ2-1,ASSYLTSGSFYNEQF
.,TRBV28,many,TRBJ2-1,ASHLAGMFNNEQF
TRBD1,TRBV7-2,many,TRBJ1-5,ASSSRQGPNQPQH